This TCR beta chain was recovered during a study of glioma-infiltrating T cells after dendritic cell vaccination. On the study more broadly: Patients received three intradermal dendritic cell vaccine injections at biweekly intervals. Study-wide results and limits: Complete blood and tumor specimen sets were limited to few patients.

The time point here: after dendritic cell vaccination, including at tumor progression/relapse. CDR3 size: 15 residues. The V segment lost 5 bases and the J segment 8 bases; nucleotides outside the gene matches: 9. Germline-derived CDR1 and CDR2 are MNHEY and SVGAGI. Amplification used 60 V beta primers and 13 J beta primers. This table comes from immunoSEQ multiplex PCR, and its TCRdb copy is limited to in-frame clones, with some not included. The sample carries 55,000 to 75,000 clones, roughly 80% recorded once. With regard to this clone: What it recognizes is unknown.

The TCR was taken from a human donor with glioblastoma. Sequenced here: blood, sampled after dendritic cell vaccination. The chain uses TRBV6-5 and TRBJ1-2, with 12 bases fitting TRBD1. This CDR3 reads CASSPPGQGAQGYTF. The CDR3 DNA reads TGTGCCAGCAGTCCACCGGGACAGGGGGCGCAAGGCTACACCTTC.